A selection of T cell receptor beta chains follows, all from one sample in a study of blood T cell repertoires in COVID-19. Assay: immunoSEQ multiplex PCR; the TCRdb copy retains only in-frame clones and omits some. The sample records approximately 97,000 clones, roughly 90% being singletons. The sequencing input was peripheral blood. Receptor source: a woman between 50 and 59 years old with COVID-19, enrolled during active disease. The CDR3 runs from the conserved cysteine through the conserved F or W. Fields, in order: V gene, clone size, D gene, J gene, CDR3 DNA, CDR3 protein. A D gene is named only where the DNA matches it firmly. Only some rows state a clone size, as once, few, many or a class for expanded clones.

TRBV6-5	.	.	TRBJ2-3	TGTGCCAGCAGTTACCAGGCCGATAGCACAGATACGCAGTATTTT	CASSYQADSTDTQYF
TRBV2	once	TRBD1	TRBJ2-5	TGTGCCAGCAGTGCTGGGACAGGGCTCACAGAGACCCAGTACTTC	CASSAGTGLTETQYF
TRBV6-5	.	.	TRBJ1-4	TGTGCCAGCAGTCGAACAGGGTTTGGCGAAAAACTGTTTTTT	CASSRTGFGEKLFF
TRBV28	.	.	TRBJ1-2	TGTGCCAGCAATAATCAAGAGAGACACGGCTATGGCTACACCTTC	CASNNQERHGYGYTF
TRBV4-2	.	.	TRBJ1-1	TGTGCCAGCAGCCTCCGTGGCAGGGAGGGCACTGAAGCTTTCTTT	CASSLRGREGTEAFF
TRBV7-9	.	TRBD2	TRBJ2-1	TGTGCCAGCAGCCGCGCGGGACCCGGACTAGCGGGCCTCAATGAGCAGTTCTTC	CASSRAGPGLAGLNEQFF
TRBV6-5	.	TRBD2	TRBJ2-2	TGTGCCAGCACGGGACTAGCGGGGTTCACCGGGGAGCTGTTTTTT	CASTGLAGFTGELFF
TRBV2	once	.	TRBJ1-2	TGTGCCAGCAGTGATATAACGGGAGCTAACTATGGCTACACCTTC	CASSDITGANYGYTF
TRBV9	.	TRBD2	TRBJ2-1	TGTGCCAGCAGCCGGGGGGACTCCTACAATGAGCAGTTCTTC	CASSRGDSYNEQFF
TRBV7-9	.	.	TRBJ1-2	TGTGCCAGCAGCTTAGGTACAGGGTATGGCTACACCTTC	CASSLGTGYGYTF
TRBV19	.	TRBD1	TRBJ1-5	TGTGCCAGTACCGGTTCGGGGACAGGTAGCAATCAGCCCCAGCATTTT	CASTGSGTGSNQPQHF
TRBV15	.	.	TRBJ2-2	TGTGCCACCAGCAGGGGGGGGAACACCGGGGAGCTGTTTTTT	CATSRGGNTGELFF
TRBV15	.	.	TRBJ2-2	TGTGCCACCAGCAGAGTTCGTTCTTTTGGACTACCAAACACCGGGGAGCTGTTTTTT	CATSRVRSFGLPNTGELFF
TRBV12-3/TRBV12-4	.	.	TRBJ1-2	TGTGCCAGCAGAACACAGGCGTACTATGGCTACACCTTC	CASRTQAYYGYTF
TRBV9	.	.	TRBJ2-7	TGTGCCAGCAGCGGACCAAGTGGAGGTTCGCCCTACGAGCAGTACTTC	CASSGPSGGSPYEQYF
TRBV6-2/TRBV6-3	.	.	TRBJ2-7	TGTGCCAGCAGTTTTCAAGGACAGTACGAGCAGTACTTC	CASSFQGQYEQYF
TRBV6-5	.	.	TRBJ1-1	TGTGCCAGCAGTTACTCGATACCCAGGGGGAACACTGAAGCTTTCTTT	CASSYSIPRGNTEAFF
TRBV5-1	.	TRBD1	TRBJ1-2	TGCGCCAGCAGCCCCTCCCCGGGACAGGGGTATGGCTACACCTTC	CASSPSPGQGYGYTF
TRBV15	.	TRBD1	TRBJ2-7	TGTGCCACCAGCAGAGTGACAGGGGAGTACGAGCAGTACTTC	CATSRVTGEYEQYF
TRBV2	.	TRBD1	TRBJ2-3	TGTGCCAGCAGGACCCCTTCGACAGGGGCCGACACAGATACGCAGTATTTT	CASRTPSTGADTDTQYF
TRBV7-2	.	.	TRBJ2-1	TGTGCCAGCAGCTTACAGGGCTTATCCCACAATGAGCAGTTCTTC	CASSLQGLSHNEQFF
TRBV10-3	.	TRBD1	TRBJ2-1	TGTGCCATCAGTGAGTCTACAGGGGCGAATGAGCAGTTCTTC	CAISESTGANEQFF
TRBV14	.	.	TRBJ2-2	TGTGCCAGCAGCCAAGTGTGGCACACCGGGGAGCTGTTTTTT	CASSQVWHTGELFF
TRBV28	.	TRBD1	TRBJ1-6	TGTGCCAGCAGTGCGGGACAGATAAATTCACCCCTCCACTTT	CASSAGQINSPLHF
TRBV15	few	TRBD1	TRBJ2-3	TGTGCCACCAGGGACCGGGACAGGGGCACAGATACGCAGTATTTT	CATRDRDRGTDTQYF
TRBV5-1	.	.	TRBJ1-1	TGCGCCAGCAGCTTCTCAGGGGTTAACACTGAAGCTTTCTTT	CASSFSGVNTEAFF